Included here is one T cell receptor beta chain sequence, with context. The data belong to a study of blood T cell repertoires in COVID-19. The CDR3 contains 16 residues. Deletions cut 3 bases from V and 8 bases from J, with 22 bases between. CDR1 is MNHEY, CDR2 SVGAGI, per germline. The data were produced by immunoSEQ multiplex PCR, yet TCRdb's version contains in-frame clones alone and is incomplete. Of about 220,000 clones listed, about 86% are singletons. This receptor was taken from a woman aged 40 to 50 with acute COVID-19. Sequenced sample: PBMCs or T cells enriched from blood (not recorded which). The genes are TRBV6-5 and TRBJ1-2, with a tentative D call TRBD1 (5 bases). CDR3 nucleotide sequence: TGTGCCAGCAGTTATACGGGGGAAGGGGACCCCGAGGGCTACACCTTC. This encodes CASSYTGEGDPEGYTF.